This is a list of T cell receptor beta chains from one sample in a study of CD8 T cells in ankylosing spondylitis. MiXCR, run by TCRdb on the 5' RACE reads, gives a single entry per CDR3 protein. Of some 800,000 distinct CDR3 sequences in the sample, approximately 12% were seen once. The sample consisted of blood, either unsorted or a sorted T cell fraction (not recorded which). These receptors were obtained from a male donor with ankylosing spondylitis. The CDR3 runs from the conserved cysteine through the conserved F or W. Clone sizes are given selectively: once, few, many, or a class where the clone is expanded.

-	TRBV6-1	TRBJ2-7	CASNPSGAVDEQYF
-	TRBV19	TRBJ2-7	CASRFDGHSYEQYF
many	TRBV6-1	TRBJ2-5	CASSRPARETQYF
few	TRBV6-1	TRBJ2-7	CASRLAGGLREQYF
few	TRBV25-1	TRBJ1-3	CASSETGSGNTIYF
-	TRBV7-2	TRBJ2-2	CASSNDGQPGELFF
-	TRBV20-1	TRBJ2-7	CSAREGAGGPYEQYF
many	TRBV29-1	TRBJ2-3	CSVPGWKSFPSGDTQYF
-	TRBV24-1	TRBJ2-1	CATSDLSSGTSSYNEQFF
-	TRBV10-3	TRBJ2-7	CAISRTGTHEQYF
few	TRBV3-1	TRBJ1-1	CASSQRGAGGTEAFF
-	TRBV5-1	TRBJ1-2	CASSQEPGRIIYGYTF
many	TRBV29-1	TRBJ2-5	CSVREKGETQYF
-	TRBV5-1	TRBJ1-2	CASSPLAGPTNYGYTF
-	TRBV28	TRBJ2-7	CASSLTGSPDYEQYF
many	TRBV12-3/TRBV12-4	TRBJ2-2	CASSFLGELFF
-	TRBV9	TRBJ2-5	CASSVEVHQETQYF
few	TRBV2	TRBJ1-2	CASSQPTGALGYTF
few	TRBV10-2	TRBJ1-6	CASGPENSPLHF
many	TRBV6-5	TRBJ2-2	CASSYVLGPGELFF
few	TRBV2	TRBJ1-1	CASFWDRGGVNTEAFF
-	TRBV15	TRBJ2-7	CATSIRGNEQYF